The 12 T cell receptor beta chains below come from one sample, sequenced in a study of T cell responses to AZD1222 COVID-19 vaccine. Profiled with immunoSEQ multiplex PCR; TCRdb holds only in-frame clones, not every one. Here the sample spans some 50,000 clones, roughly 84% being singletons. The sequencing here drew on peripheral blood, taken on day 0 of MenACWY control vaccination. The origin of the receptors is an adult in good health.

This chain joins TRBV5-1 and TRBJ1-2; D not resolved. This CDR3 has 12 residues. The V gene's germline CDR1 is SGHRS and CDR2 YFSETQ. Trimming left V 4 bases short and J 8 bases short, with 12 bases between. CDR3 DNA sequence: TGCGCCAGCAGCCCGCGGGTGGGAGGCTACACCTTC. Protein sequence: CASSPRVGGYTF.

V is TRBV4-1 and J is TRBJ2-3, with D possibly TRBD1 on 6 matching bases. Trimming left V 1 base short and J 2 bases short, with 7 bases between. The CDR3 is 14 residues long. CDR1 and CDR2 (germline): MGHRA, YSYEKL. CDR3 DNA: TGCGCCAGCAGCCAAGGGACAGCCACAGATACGCAGTATTTT. It specifies CASSQGTATDTQYF.

The chain is built from TRBV19 and TRBJ1-4, with TRBD1 identical over 7 bases. Per germline, CDR1 LNHDA and CDR2 SQIVND (reference sequence). This CDR3 is built from 16 residues. Trimming removed 7 bases from V and 3 bases from J; junction bases left unmatched: 11. Here the CDR3 DNA reads TGTGCCAGTATCTCGACAGGGTTTGGAGCTAATGAAAAACTGTTTTTT. Protein sequence: CASISTGFGANEKLFF.

V usage is TRBV18 and J usage is TRBJ1-3; no clear D. Trimming cost V 2 bases and J 2 bases, with 7 bases left between them. The CDR3 sequence is 14 residues long. The V gene's germline CDR1 is KGHSH and CDR2 LQKENI. The CDR3 sequence: CASSPNRAGNTIYF. CDR3 nucleotide sequence: TGTGCCAGCTCACCAAATAGGGCTGGAAACACCATATATTTT.

The gene calls are TRBV7-8 and TRBJ1-2, with no clear D. The CDR3 is made up of 13 amino acids. Deletions cut 0 bases from V and 8 bases from J, with 10 bases between. Germline V gives CDR1 SGHVS, CDR2 FQNEAQ. DNA of the CDR3: TGTGCCAGCAGCTTAGCAGGGTGGAGAGGCTACACCTTC. Protein: CASSLAGWRGYTF.

The chain carries TRBV2 and TRBJ2-3; D ambiguous. Between the trimmed V and J ends, which lost 4 bases and 4 bases, there was a span of 9 bases. The CDR3 is 13 amino acids. CDR1 is SNHLY and CDR2 is FYNNEI in the germline V gene. The CDR3 region is CASSGSSADTQYF. The CDR3 nucleotides are TGTGCCAGCAGTGGGTCCAGCGCAGATACGCAGTATTTT.

V is TRBV5-1 and J is TRBJ1-4; D may be TRBD1 (5 bases). The CDR3 loop spans 15 amino acids. Per germline, CDR1 SGHRS and CDR2 YFSETQ. V shed 4 bases and J shed 8 bases, with 18 bases lying between them. The chain's CDR3 is CASSGTDGPWEKLFF. DNA for the CDR3: TGCGCCAGCAGCGGGACGGATGGGCCCTGGGAAAAACTGTTTTTT.

As DNA, the CDR3 is TGCGCCAGCAGCTCACTAGCGAGCTCCTACAATGAGCAGTTCTTC. Residues: CASSSLASSYNEQFF. The chain is built from TRBV5-1 and TRBJ2-1; TRBD2 agrees at 7 bases. The CDR3 spans 15 residues. J was trimmed by 0 bases and V by 3 bases; bases with no gene match: 3. Germline V lookup: CDR1 SGHRS, CDR2 YFSETQ.

The rearrangement uses TRBV5-1 and TRBJ2-7, with D perhaps TRBD1 (5 bases). V was clipped by 4 bases and J by 1 base, with 15 bases between them. Germline V gene lookup returns CDR1 SGHRS and CDR2 YFSETQ. The CDR3 has 15 residues. CDR3 protein: CASSQDTVSSYEQYF. CDR3 DNA sequence: TGCGCCAGCAGCCAGGACACCGTTTCTTCCTACGAGCAGTACTTC.

V usage is TRBV18 and J usage is TRBJ2-3, with no clear D. V lost 3 bases, J lost 6 bases, and 10 bases lay in between. Germline values: CDR1 KGHSH, CDR2 LQKENI. The CDR3 runs to 13 residues. This CDR3 reads CASSPTEGDTQYF. Written as DNA, the CDR3 is TGTGCCAGCTCACCTACAGAAGGGGATACGCAGTATTTT.

A single count supports this clone. The V gene is TRBV11-3, the J gene TRBJ2-5; TRBD2 aligns across 8 bases. The germline V gene has CDR1 SGHNT and CDR2 YENEEA. The CDR3 loop spans 18 amino acids. Trimming took 1 base from V and 2 from J; bases not matched to a gene: 12. The CDR3 sequence is CASSLGRLAGAPQETQYF. DNA for the CDR3: TGTGCCAGCAGCTTAGGAAGGCTAGCGGGTGCCCCTCAAGAGACCCAGTACTTC.

The chain has TRBV24-1 and TRBJ1-1, with TRBD1 identical over 9 bases. V lost 7 bases to trimming and J lost 0 bases; unmatched junction nucleotides: 2. There are 14 residues in the CDR3. The germline V gene encodes CDR1 KGHDR and CDR2 SFDVKD. The CDR3, as DNA: TGTGCCACCAGGGGACAGGGAATGAACACTGAAGCTTTCTTT. This translates into CATRGQGMNTEAFF.